This T cell receptor (beta chain) was sequenced in a study of blood T cells in healthy people across ages. The V and J ends lost 0 bases and 1 base respectively, with 12 bases between them. Germline V gives CDR1 LGHNA, CDR2 YSLEER. This CDR3 contains 16 residues. Isolated per sample were at least 7 million PBMCs. Together with a sample-barcoded 5' primer, a J-beta primer mix was included in a second PCR lasting 7 to 11 cycles. Per sample, CDR3-containing paired-end reads numbered at least 2.5 million. TCRdb processed the 5' RACE reads anew with MiXCR; each CDR3 protein has one entry. The profile covers around 870,000 distinct CDR3 sequences, with roughly 26% appearing a single time and 15% to 20% taken by the ten largest.

The chain employs TRBV4-3 and TRBJ1-1; no definite D call. The sample taken for sequencing was blood. The source is a woman of 80 years or more in good health. CDR3 DNA: TGCGCCAGCAGCCAAGATATAACGGGCAGGAACACTGAAGCTTTCTTT. This encodes CASSQDITGRNTEAFF.